This T cell receptor beta chain was found in a study of T cell responses to AZD1222 COVID-19 vaccine. Whole-study findings and limits: Baseline seropositives among AZD1222 recipients totaled only 5 or 6. Clonal diversity was possibly underestimated; the donors were predominantly white British and more often female. Following two doses of AZD1222, Spike-specific TCR breadth and depth rose.

Profiling relied on immunoSEQ multiplex PCR, and the TCRdb table lists in-frame clones only, not all of them. The sample lists around 150,000 clones; about 90% were seen once. This CDR3 contains 11 residues. Germline loops: CDR1 GTSNPN, CDR2 SVGIG (reference sequence). Trimming shortened V by 1 base and J by 6 bases, and 5 bases separated the two germline ends. Regarding this clone: Antigen: not known.

Material: peripheral blood, obtained 28 days after the second dose of the MenACWY control vaccine. The sequence was obtained from an adult who received the MenACWY meningococcal vaccine as a control. This chain connects TRBV30 to TRBJ2-3; D perhaps matches TRBD2 (5 bases). The CDR3 DNA reads TGTGCCTGGAGTGCGGGGGATACGCAGTATTTT. It codes for CAWSAGDTQYF.